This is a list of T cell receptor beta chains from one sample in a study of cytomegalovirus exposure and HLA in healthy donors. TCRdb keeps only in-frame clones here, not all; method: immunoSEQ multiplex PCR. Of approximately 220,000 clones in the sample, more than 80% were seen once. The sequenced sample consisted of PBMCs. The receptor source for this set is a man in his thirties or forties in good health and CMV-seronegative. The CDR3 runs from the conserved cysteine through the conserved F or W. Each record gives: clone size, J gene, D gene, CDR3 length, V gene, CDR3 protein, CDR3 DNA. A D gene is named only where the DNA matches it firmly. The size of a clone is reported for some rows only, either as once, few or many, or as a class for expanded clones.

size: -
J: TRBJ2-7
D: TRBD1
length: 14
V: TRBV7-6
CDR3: CASSPRTGLYEQYF
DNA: TGTGCCAGCAGCCCTCGGACAGGGCTCTACGAGCAGTACTTC

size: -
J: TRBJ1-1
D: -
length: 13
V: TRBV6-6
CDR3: CASSSGVNTEAFF
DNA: TGTGCCAGCAGTTCGGGGGTGAACACTGAAGCTTTCTTT

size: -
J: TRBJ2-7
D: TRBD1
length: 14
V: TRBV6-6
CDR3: CASRPGQGSSEQYF
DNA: TGTGCCAGCAGGCCGGGACAGGGATCTAGCGAGCAGTACTTC

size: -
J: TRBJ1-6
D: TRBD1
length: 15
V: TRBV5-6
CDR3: CASSLWVDRESPLHF
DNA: TGTGCCAGCAGCTTGTGGGTTGACAGGGAGTCACCCCTCCACTTT

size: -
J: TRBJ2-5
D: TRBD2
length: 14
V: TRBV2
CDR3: CASRISGGRGTQYF
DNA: TGTGCCAGCAGAATTAGCGGGGGGCGCGGGACCCAGTACTTC

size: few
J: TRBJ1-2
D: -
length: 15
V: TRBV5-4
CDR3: CASSLQGGLIRGYTF
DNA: TGTGCCAGCAGCCTACAGGGTGGGTTAATCAGGGGCTACACCTTC

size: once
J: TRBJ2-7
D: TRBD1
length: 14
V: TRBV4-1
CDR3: CASSQYTGGYEQYF
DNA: TGCGCCAGCAGCCAGTATACAGGGGGCTACGAGCAGTACTTC

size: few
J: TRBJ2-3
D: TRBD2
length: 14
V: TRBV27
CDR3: CASSLRGSTDTQYF
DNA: TGTGCCAGCAGTTTGCGGGGGAGCACAGATACGCAGTATTTT

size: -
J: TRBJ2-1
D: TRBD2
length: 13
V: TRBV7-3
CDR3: CASSSSGGNEQFF
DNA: TGTGCCAGCAGCTCTAGCGGGGGTAATGAGCAGTTCTTC

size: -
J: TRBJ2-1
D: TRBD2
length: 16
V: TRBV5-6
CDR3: CASSFLLAGVYNEQFF
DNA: TGTGCCAGCAGCTTCCTGTTAGCGGGGGTATACAATGAGCAGTTCTTC

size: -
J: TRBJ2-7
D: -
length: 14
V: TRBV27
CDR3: CASSFQQGAYEQYF
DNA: TGTGCCAGCAGTTTTCAGCAGGGTGCCTACGAGCAGTACTTC

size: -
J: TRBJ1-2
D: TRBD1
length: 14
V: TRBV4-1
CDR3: CASSQDIRDSGYTF
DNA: TGCGCCAGCAGCCAAGATATTCGGGACAGCGGGTACACCTTC

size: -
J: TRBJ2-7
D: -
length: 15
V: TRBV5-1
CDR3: CASSLLIPTSYEQYF
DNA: TGCGCCAGCAGCTTACTGATACCTACCTCCTACGAGCAGTACTTC

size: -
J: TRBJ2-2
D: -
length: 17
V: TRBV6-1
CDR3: CASSESPRQGRTGELFF
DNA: TGTGCCAGCAGTGAATCTCCCCGGCAGGGAAGAACCGGGGAGCTGTTTTTT

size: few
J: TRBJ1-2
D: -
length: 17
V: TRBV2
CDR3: CASIRTARKLDNYGYTF
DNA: TGTGCCAGCATTAGGACAGCCAGGAAGTTGGATAACTATGGCTACACCTTC

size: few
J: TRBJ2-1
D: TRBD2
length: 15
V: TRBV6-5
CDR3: CASSGTSGGALGQFF
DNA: TGTGCCAGCAGTGGGACTAGCGGGGGGGCATTAGGGCAGTTCTTC

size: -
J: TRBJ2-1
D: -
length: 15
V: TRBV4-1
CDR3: CASSQEIGGLDEQFF
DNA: TGCGCCAGCAGCCAAGAGATAGGCGGATTGGATGAGCAGTTCTTC